One and the same sample provided the 20 T cell receptor beta chains below, sequenced in a study of cytomegalovirus exposure and HLA in healthy donors. A multiplex PCR was run with 60 Vbeta primers and 13 Jbeta primers. Profiled with immunoSEQ multiplex PCR; TCRdb holds only in-frame clones, not every one. The sample has tens of thousands of clones, approximately 90% seen once. Specimen: PBMCs. The receptor set was obtained from a man aged 18 to 30 in good health and CMV-seronegative.

In nucleotides, the CDR3 is TGTGCCAGCAGCTTTTCCGGGACTAGTGTATCCTCGGAGCAGTACTTC. This translates into CASSFSGTSVSSEQYF. The V call is TRBV7-2, the J call TRBJ2-7; TRBD2 matches 8 bases. With V trimmed by 3 bases and J by 7 bases, 14 bases remained unmatched. The V gene's germline CDR1 is SGHTA and CDR2 FQGNSA. The CDR3 is made up of 16 amino acids.

This clone was seen just once. The chain links TRBV7-2 to TRBJ2-1; D perhaps matches TRBD2 (6 bases). The CDR3 contains 14 residues. The V gene lost 3 bases and the J gene lost 4 bases, with 10 bases spanning the gap. In germline, CDR1 is SGHTA, CDR2 FQGNSA. The DNA for the CDR3 is TGTGCCAGCAGCTTTTTGGCGGGATACAATGAGCAGTTCTTC. Residues: CASSFLAGYNEQFF.

The chain employs TRBV9 and TRBJ2-1; possibly TRBD2 for D (5 bases). The CDR3 length is 21 residues. Trimming removed 3 bases from V and 4 bases from J, with 32 bases in between. Germline V lookup: CDR1 SGDLS, CDR2 YYNGEE. The CDR3 spells CASSEAPPDPKRIYLYNEQFF. For the CDR3, the DNA is TGTGCCAGCAGCGAGGCCCCACCGGACCCAAAGCGGATATACCTATACAATGAGCAGTTCTTC.

CDR3 in amino acids: CATSTGGRGGQPQHF. Here the CDR3 DNA reads TGTGCCACCAGCACCGGGGGACGGGGAGGTCAGCCCCAGCATTTT. The chain links TRBV15 to TRBJ1-5, with D possibly TRBD1 on 5 matching bases. CDR3 length: 15 residues. V lost 4 bases and J lost 6, with 16 bases in between. Germline values: CDR1 LNHNV, CDR2 YYDKDF (reference sequence).

The chain combines TRBV19 with TRBJ1-1, with 7 bases fitting TRBD1. This CDR3 region has 14 residues. Germline-derived CDR1 and CDR2 are LNHDA and SQIVND (reference sequence). Trimming at V came to 4 bases and at J to 3 bases, leaving 5 bases not matched to a gene. This CDR3 is CASSTGQPDTEAFF. The CDR3, as DNA: TGTGCCAGTAGTACGGGACAGCCAGACACTGAAGCTTTCTTT.

This clone was detected only once. This CDR3 is CASRELQGSWTEAFF. CDR3 DNA: TGTGCCAGCAGGGAACTACAGGGGAGTTGGACTGAAGCTTTCTTT. The chain joins TRBV28 to TRBJ1-1; 7 nucleotides align to TRBD1. Trimming at V came to 6 bases and at J to 5 bases, leaving 12 bases not matched to a gene. The CDR3 runs 15 residues. Germline CDR1 reads MDHEN; CDR2 reads SYDVKM.

This clone was picked up one time. V usage is TRBV29-1 and J usage is TRBJ2-5; 7 nucleotides line up with TRBD1. The germline V gene has CDR1 SQVTM and CDR2 ANQGSEA. The CDR3 is 11 residues long. The CDR3 DNA is TGCAGTGCTAGACAGGGAGAGACCCAGTACTTC. This encodes CSARQGETQYF.

The sample holds one count of this clone. V is TRBV4-3 and J is TRBJ1-1; D gene uncertain. Germline CDR1 and CDR2: LGHNA and YSLEER. The V end was cut by 0 bases, the J end by 8 bases, with 10 bases between. This CDR3 is 13 amino acids long. CDR3 bases: TGCGCCAGCAGCCAAGATCCGCATGGCGAAGCTTTCTTT. Protein product: CASSQDPHGEAFF.

The J gene is TRBJ1-2, the V gene TRBV9; D remains unclear. Trimming cost V 2 bases and J 6 bases, with 14 bases left between them. This CDR3 spans 14 amino acids. In germline, CDR1 is SGDLS, CDR2 YYNGEE. This CDR3 reads CASSVGEGTNGYTF. In DNA form, the CDR3 reads TGTGCCAGCAGCGTCGGGGAGGGTACTAATGGCTACACCTTC.

This clone is labeled medium-sized (0.01 to 0.1%). V and J are TRBV5-5 and TRBJ2-1; D possibly corresponds to TRBD1 (6 bases). Looked up from germline, CDR1 is SGHKS and CDR2 is YYEKEE (reference sequence). There are 15 residues in the CDR3. The V end was cut by 2 bases, the J end by 8 bases, with 17 bases between. Here the CDR3 reads CASSLRYQGWDEQFF. Here the CDR3 DNA reads TGTGCCAGCAGCTTACGATATCAGGGGTGGGATGAGCAGTTCTTC.

The V call is TRBV28, the J call TRBJ2-2; perhaps TRBD2 as D (5 bases). The CDR3 consists of 13 residues. Trimming took off 9 bases at V and 7 bases at J, with 15 bases between the two ends. Germline CDR1 is MDHEN and CDR2 is SYDVKM. CDR3 protein: CASRTYSIGELFF. The CDR3 coding sequence is TGTGCCAGTCGGACTTATAGCATCGGGGAGCTGTTTTTT.

The chain recombines TRBV5-1 with TRBJ2-7; 11 bases line up with TRBD1. The trim removed 0 bases at V and 4 bases at J, leaving 6 bases unmatched. The CDR3 covers 16 residues. Germline-derived CDR1 and CDR2 are SGHRS and YFSETQ. The CDR3 spells CASSLGTGTGGYEQYF. The CDR3 DNA reads TGCGCCAGCAGCTTGGGGACCGGGACAGGGGGTTACGAGCAGTACTTC.

V is TRBV28 and J is TRBJ1-2, with a possible D match to TRBD1 (5 bases). The CDR3 is 12 amino acids. Germline V gene sequence: CDR1 MDHEN, CDR2 SYDVKM. Trimming stripped 9 bases from V and 3 bases from J, with 11 bases between. The CDR3 here is CASSDTYYGYTF. Written as DNA, the CDR3 is TGTGCCAGTTCGGACACCTACTATGGCTACACCTTC.

In this sample, this clone turned up once. The V and J genes are TRBV28 and TRBJ2-7; TRBD1 aligns across 8 bases. Per the germline V gene, CDR1 is MDHEN and CDR2 is SYDVKM. The length of the CDR3 is 13 residues. The J segment lost 7 bases and the V segment lost 8 bases, leaving 10 bases of the junction unmatched. The CDR3 loop reads CASWTGPNGEQYF. The DNA of the CDR3 is TGTGCCAGCTGGACAGGGCCCAACGGAGAGCAGTACTTC.

The chain links TRBV6-1 to TRBJ1-5; perhaps TRBD1 as D (5 bases). This CDR3 contains 15 residues. V lost 5 bases and J 4 bases, leaving 15 bases between the germline ends. Germline CDR1 and CDR2: MNHNS and SASEGT. In nucleotides, the CDR3 is TGTGCCAGCAGTACCCACGGGGGGGGGAATCAGCCCCAGCATTTT. Amino acids: CASSTHGGGNQPQHF.

The V gene is TRBV30, the J gene TRBJ2-2; 7 bases fit TRBD1. The germline V gene encodes CDR1 GTSNPN and CDR2 SVGIG (reference sequence). The V gene end was trimmed by 4 bases and the J gene end by 6 bases; junction bases not matched to a gene: 17. The CDR3 covers 17 residues. In DNA, the CDR3 is TGTGCCTGGAACGTGATTGGGACAGTTTTATTTTCCGGGGAGCTGTTTTTT. It translates to CAWNVIGTVLFSGELFF.

CDR3 residues: CASSPRNTGELFF. The CDR3 nucleotides are TGTGCCAGCAGCCCGCGCAACACCGGGGAGCTGTTTTTT. The J gene is TRBJ2-2, the V gene TRBV7-9; D ambiguous. The germline V gene has CDR1 SEHNR and CDR2 FQNEAQ (reference sequence). V was trimmed by 5 bases and J by 2 bases, leaving 6 bases between them. CDR3 length equals 13 residues.

The chain has TRBV5-4 and TRBJ2-4, with 7 bases matching TRBD1. V lost 4 bases to trimming and J lost 9 bases; unmatched junction nucleotides: 7. The CDR3 is 13 amino acids. CDR1 and CDR2 from the germline V gene are SGHNT and YYREEE (reference sequence). The CDR3 is CASSLTGFAIQYF. The CDR3 region has the DNA TGTGCCAGCAGCCTGACAGGGTTTGCCATTCAGTACTTC. The full variable domain, completed using reference TRBV5-4 and TRBJ2-4, is ETGVTQSPTHLIKTRGQQVTLRCSSQSGHNTVSWYQQALGQGPQFIFQYYREEENGRGNFPPRFSGLQFPNYSSELNVNALELDDSALYLCASSLTGFAIQYFGAGTRLSVL.

The genes are TRBV6-1 and TRBJ1-1; TRBD1 agrees at 8 bases. The CDR3 has 14 residues. The germline V gene encodes CDR1 MNHNS and CDR2 SASEGT. Trimming at V came to 7 bases and at J to 4 bases, leaving 8 bases not matched to a gene. The CDR3 sequence is CASTPGGLSTEAFF. For the CDR3, the DNA is TGTGCCAGCACTCCAGGGGGCCTGAGCACTGAAGCTTTCTTT.

The chain is built from TRBV14 and TRBJ2-1, with D possibly matching TRBD2 (5 bases). The CDR3 has 16 amino acids. Germline lookup yields CDR1 SGHDN and CDR2 FVKESK. Trimming pared 0 bases from V and 0 bases from J, leaving 9 bases between. CDR3 sequence: CASSQDSGYSYNEQFF. The CDR3 bases are TGTGCCAGCAGCCAAGACAGCGGTTACTCCTACAATGAGCAGTTCTTC.